This T cell receptor (beta chain) is drawn from a study of blood T cells in healthy people across ages. CDR1 is LGHDT, CDR2 YNNKEL, per germline (reference sequence). The CDR3 runs 14 residues. With 6 bases clipped from V and 6 bases from J, the junction kept 8 bases outside the gene matches. Together with a sample-barcoded 5' primer, a J-beta primer mix was included in a second PCR lasting roughly 6 to 12 cycles. Every molecule of cDNA carried a tag from a template-switch adaptor with 12 random nucleotides. TCRdb called the 5' RACE reads again in MiXCR, with one record for every CDR3 protein. The sample shows 1,300,000 or so distinct CDR3 sequences, 59% of them seen only once. General study results and limits: Possibly, changes in expanded clonotypes were confounded because donor CMV status was unknown.

Details on this clonotype: As yet, its antigen is unknown.

The chain carries TRBV3-1 and TRBJ2-1; TRBD2 matches at 7 bases. Specimen: blood. The receptor was derived from a man aged 18 to 29 in good health. The DNA for the CDR3 is TGTGCCAGCAGTGGGGGGGAGGCTATCAATGAGCAGTTCTTC. This encodes CASSGGEAINEQFF.